The entry below describes one T cell receptor beta chain. Its specificity is unknown. Germline lookup yields CDR1 SGHAT and CDR2 FQNNGV. V trimming: 5 bases; J trimming: 4 bases; junction bases outside the gene matches: 7. The CDR3 has 15 residues. Use of 60 Vbeta and 13 Jbeta primers characterized the PCR. The method was immunoSEQ multiplex PCR; TCRdb's version includes in-frame clones alone and lacks a portion of them. This sample carries some 200,000 clones, less than 85% of them seen once, and the ten largest clones take approximately 0.22%. The entry originates in a study of cytomegalovirus exposure and HLA in healthy donors. As for the study in general: Inside one of the first data releases sat 80 million to 95 million unique TCRs taken from HLA-typed donors. Study-wide points: It was reportedly the case that the classifier diagnosed cytomegalovirus status with high specificity and sensitivity. Highly shared variants forming one cluster were likely a sequencing artifact.

The TCR sequence derives from a girl aged 2-9 years in good health and CMV-seronegative. The source material was PBMCs. This chain joins TRBV11-2 and TRBJ2-1, with 8 nucleotides matching TRBD1. In DNA, the CDR3 is TGTGCCAGCAGCCCCGACGGGACAGGATACAATGAGCAGTTCTTC. It is translated as CASSPDGTGYNEQFF.